One sample yielded the 26 T cell receptor beta chains listed below, sequenced in a study of T cells after yellow fever vaccination. Using its own MiXCR run on the 5' RACE reads, TCRdb lists one record per CDR3 protein. The sample has some 670,000 distinct CDR3 sequences, approximately 13% seen once. The sample was PBMCs, taken on the day of the yellow fever booster vaccination. The receptors here all came from a man aged 25 to 40 who received the YFV17D yellow fever vaccine.

CDR3 loop: CASSQYARVQVSNEQFF. The DNA of the CDR3 is TGCGCCAGCAGCCAATATGCGAGAGTCCAAGTTAGCAATGAGCAGTTCTTC. The chain combines TRBV4-1 with TRBJ2-1; D gene unclear. The V gene lost 2 bases and the J gene lost 6 bases, with 20 bases spanning the gap. This CDR3 spans 17 amino acids. The germline V gene encodes CDR1 MGHRA and CDR2 YSYEKL.

The chain combines TRBV6-2 or TRBV6-3 with TRBJ2-7, with D perhaps assigned TRBD1 or TRBD2 (6 bases each). The CDR3 extends over 16 amino acids. V lost 6 bases and J 3 bases, leaving 21 bases between the germline ends. Germline CDR1 and CDR2: MNHEY and SVGEGT. DNA for the CDR3: TGTGCCAGCAGCTACCGGTCAGGCCGGGGGCTCTACGAGCAGTACTTC. This translates into CASSYRSGRGLYEQYF.

J is TRBJ2-2 and V is TRBV5-6, with 7 bases that match TRBD1. The ends lost 7 bases at V and 1 base at J; junction bases unmatched: 4. The CDR3 spans 14 residues. Germline V gives CDR1 SGHDT, CDR2 YYEEEE. The CDR3 nucleotides read TGTGCCAGCGACAGGGATGGGAACACCGGGGAGCTGTTTTTT. Encoded protein: CASDRDGNTGELFF.

This chain uses TRBV5-5 with TRBJ1-1, with D possibly being TRBD1 (5 bases). This CDR3 contains 14 residues. Germline-derived CDR1 and CDR2 are SGHKS and YYEKEE (reference sequence). V was trimmed by 0 bases and J by 2 bases, leaving 8 bases between them. CDR3: CASSLEGINTEAFF. The CDR3 DNA follows: TGTGCCAGCAGCTTGGAGGGGATTAACACTGAAGCTTTCTTT.

This clonotype showed up just a few times. The chain has TRBV7-3 and TRBJ2-1; maybe TRBD2 (6 bases). The CDR3 has 15 amino acids. Germline values: CDR1 SGHTA, CDR2 FQGTGA. Trimming shortened V by 1 base and J by 2 bases, and 9 bases separated the two germline ends. The chain's CDR3 is CASSLRREPYNEQFF. CDR3 DNA sequence: TGTGCCAGCAGCTTAAGACGGGAGCCCTACAATGAGCAGTTCTTC.

This chain links TRBV2 with TRBJ2-5, with D hard to call. The V gene's germline CDR1 is SNHLY and CDR2 FYNNEI. The V end lost 7 bases, the J end lost 1 base, and 13 bases lay between the germline ends. The CDR3 contains 14 residues. The DNA of the CDR3 is TGTGCCAGCATACGGCGCCAGCTCCAAGAGACCCAGTACTTC. This translates into CASIRRQLQETQYF.

Ten or more counts support this clonotype. V usage is TRBV18 and J usage is TRBJ2-5, with D unresolved. The CDR3 has 12 residues. The germline gives CDR1 KGHSH, CDR2 LQKENI. Trimming took off 3 bases at V and 4 bases at J, with 6 bases between the two ends. CDR3 protein: CASSPNVETQYF. DNA of the CDR3: TGTGCCAGCTCACCTAACGTAGAGACCCAGTACTTC.

The rearrangement uses TRBV7-9 and TRBJ2-1; D could derive from TRBD1 or TRBD2 (5 bases each). The CDR3 loop spans 15 amino acids. Looked up from germline, CDR1 is SEHNR and CDR2 is FQNEAQ (reference sequence). Trimming removed 4 bases at V and 8 bases at J, with 18 bases between. CDR3 bases: TGTGCCAGCAGCTCAACGGGACCCAGTATGCATGAGCAGTTCTTC. This translates into CASSSTGPSMHEQFF.

There are a few counts of this clonotype. This rearrangement joins TRBV6-5 to TRBJ1-2; 7 bases are a match to TRBD1. This CDR3 spans 16 amino acids. Germline V CDR1 and CDR2: MNHEY, SVGAGI. With 1 base clipped from V and 7 bases from J, the junction kept 12 bases outside the gene matches. The chain's CDR3 is CASSYYPGQYPSGYTF. The CDR3 nucleotides read TGTGCCAGCAGTTACTACCCGGGACAGTATCCCTCTGGCTACACCTTC.

The gene calls are TRBV29-1 and TRBJ1-1; unclear D gene. CDR1 is SQVTM and CDR2 is ANQGSEA in the germline V gene. Trimming cost V 8 bases and J 0 bases, with 13 bases left between them. This CDR3 has 13 amino acids. CDR3 sequence reads: CSWKGTMNTEAFF. CDR3 nucleotide sequence: TGCAGCTGGAAGGGCACCATGAACACTGAAGCTTTCTTT.

This clonotype was seen a few times. The V gene is TRBV23-1, the J gene TRBJ2-4; the D gene is possibly TRBD2 (5 bases). TRBV23-1 is classed as an ORF, of uncertain function. V lost 0 bases and J lost 14, with 11 bases in between. The CDR3 runs 12 residues. CDR3 in amino acids: CASSQSRGFEYF. The CDR3, as DNA: TGCGCCAGCAGTCAATCGCGAGGGTTCGAGTACTTC.

V usage is TRBV23-1 and J usage is TRBJ2-6, with 9 bases matching TRBD1. TRBV23-1 is an open reading frame whose function is uncertain. Unmatched junction bases numbered 12, after V lost 2 bases and J lost 4 bases. This CDR3 spans 19 amino acids. As DNA, the CDR3 is TGCGCCAGCAGTCAAGCGCCCGGGACAGGGCTGTCCGGGGCCAACGTCCTGACTTTC. It is translated as CASSQAPGTGLSGANVLTF.

The V and J genes are TRBV7-9 and TRBJ2-4; D remains ambiguous. This CDR3 region has 13 residues. Trimming left V 5 bases short and J 5 bases short, with 10 bases between. Germline CDR1 is SEHNR and CDR2 is FQNEAQ (reference sequence). CDR3 loop: CASSVGLQNIQYF. The CDR3 bases are TGTGCCAGCAGCGTCGGGCTCCAAAACATTCAGTACTTC.

The chain has TRBV19 and TRBJ2-1; 13 bases fit TRBD2. CDR3 length equals 17 residues. Germline trimming cut 4 bases from V and 3 bases from J; bases unmatched to any gene: 6. Germline assignment: CDR1 LNHDA and CDR2 SQIVND (reference sequence). CDR3 nucleotide sequence: TGTGCCAGTAGTACTGGGACTAGCGGGATGGGCTACAATGAGCAGTTCTTC. Translation gives CASSTGTSGMGYNEQFF.

This clonotype was picked up a small number of times. The chain is built from TRBV9 and TRBJ2-7; D gene unclear. This CDR3 region has 13 residues. V lost 3 bases and J lost 6, with 13 bases in between. Per germline, CDR1 SGDLS and CDR2 YYNGEE. The CDR3 reads CASSGSPESEQYF. The CDR3 DNA reads TGTGCCAGCAGCGGTTCGCCGGAGTCCGAGCAGTACTTC.

This clonotype has just a few counts. This chain joins TRBV6-2 or TRBV6-3 and TRBJ2-1, with 12 bases matching TRBD2. This CDR3 comprises 17 residues. Germline loops: CDR1 MNHEY, CDR2 SVGEGT. With V trimmed by 2 bases and J by 4 bases, 6 bases remained unmatched. In DNA form, the CDR3 reads TGTGCCAGCAGTTACAGGACTAGCGGGACTCTATACAATGAGCAGTTCTTC. Its translation: CASSYRTSGTLYNEQFF.

This clonotype was counted only a few times. The chain recombines TRBV24-1 with TRBJ2-1; the D gene is possibly TRBD2 (5 bases). The CDR3 runs 14 residues. Trimming pared 7 bases from V and 2 bases from J, leaving 11 bases between. Germline V gene lookup returns CDR1 KGHDR and CDR2 SFDVKD. The CDR3 here is CATSPNGAYNEQFF. As DNA, the CDR3 is TGTGCCACCAGCCCTAACGGGGCCTACAATGAGCAGTTCTTC.

This chain uses TRBV27 with TRBJ1-4, with D unresolved. Germline CDR1 is MNHEY and CDR2 is SMNVEV (reference sequence). The CDR3 extends over 14 amino acids. V was shortened by 5 bases and J by 3 bases, with 10 bases between the two germline ends. CDR3 residues: CASSPWGANEKLFF. CDR3 DNA: TGTGCCAGCAGTCCCTGGGGAGCTAATGAAAAACTGTTTTTT.

In its sample, this clonotype was seen a few times. This rearrangement joins TRBV7-6 to TRBJ2-1; 12 nucleotides align to TRBD2. With 5 bases clipped from V and 7 bases from J, the junction kept 9 bases outside the gene matches. Germline V gives CDR1 SGHVS, CDR2 FNYEAQ. This CDR3 has 16 residues. CDR3 nucleotides: TGTGCCAGCAGCCCCAGACTAGCGGGAGTGGAAAATGAGCAGTTCTTC. It is translated as CASSPRLAGVENEQFF.

This chain uses TRBV29-1 with TRBJ2-7, with 8 bases fitting TRBD1. Germline V lookup: CDR1 SQVTM, CDR2 ANQGSEA. V was pared by 8 bases and J by 6 bases, with 6 bases of the junction left unmatched. This CDR3 comprises 11 residues. The CDR3 loop reads CSTLTGVEQYF. The CDR3 DNA sequence: TGCAGCACCTTGACAGGGGTCGAGCAGTACTTC.

This chain uses TRBV30 with TRBJ2-5; TRBD2 matches at 8 bases. V gave up 3 bases and J gave up 5 bases; unmatched junction bases: 8. Germline loops: CDR1 GTSNPN, CDR2 SVGIG (reference sequence). CDR3 length equals 14 residues. CDR3 loop: CAWSLAGMIETQYF. In nucleotides, the CDR3 is TGTGCCTGGAGCTTAGCGGGAATGATCGAGACCCAGTACTTC.

V gene TRBV6-1 combines with J gene TRBJ2-5, with a possible D match to TRBD2 (7 bases). Germline V lookup: CDR1 MNHNS, CDR2 SASEGT. V was cut by 8 bases and J by 5 bases, with 21 bases left in between. This CDR3 is built from 15 residues. This CDR3 is CASSPTAGGLETQYF. The DNA of the CDR3 is TGTGCCAGCTCCCCAACGGCCGGGGGGCTTGAGACCCAGTACTTC.

This clonotype was found many times. The V call is TRBV12-3 or TRBV12-4, the J call TRBJ2-1; tentative D call: TRBD2 (5 bases). V gave up 6 bases and J gave up 10 bases, with 19 bases separating them. The CDR3 has 14 residues. The CDR3 is CASRNRTEGGEQFF. The CDR3 DNA reads as TGTGCCAGCAGAAATAGGACTGAGGGTGGCGAGCAGTTCTTC.

This clonotype was counted between two and nine times. The chain employs TRBV4-3 and TRBJ2-7, with 8 positions matching TRBD1. Germline V gene sequence: CDR1 LGHNA, CDR2 YSLEER. The CDR3 totals 17 residues. V lost 0 bases, J lost 0 bases, and 7 bases stayed unmatched. This chain's CDR3 is CASSQELPGQDSYEQYF. CDR3 nucleotides: TGCGCCAGCAGCCAAGAGCTGCCGGGACAGGACTCCTACGAGCAGTACTTC.

The rearrangement uses TRBV5-1 and TRBJ2-3, with 11 nucleotides matching TRBD2. CDR3 size: 20 residues. Germline trimming cut 3 bases from V and 1 base from J; bases unmatched to any gene: 16. Germline V gives CDR1 SGHRS, CDR2 YFSETQ. CDR3 in DNA: TGCGCCAGCAGCTCCGCCTGGGGGGCGACTAGCGGGGCCCGCACAGATACGCAGTATTTT. Amino acid sequence: CASSSAWGATSGARTDTQYF.

This chain joins TRBV5-5 and TRBJ2-2; 8 bases match TRBD1. CDR1 and CDR2 (germline): SGHKS, YYEKEE (reference sequence). After removal of 6 bases from V and 1 base from J, the junction contained 5 bases not matched to a gene. CDR3 length: 15 amino acids. The CDR3 sequence: CASISGTGNTGELFF. CDR3 nucleotides: TGTGCCAGCATCTCCGGGACAGGGAACACCGGGGAGCTGTTTTTT.